The 26 T cell receptor beta chains listed next were all sequenced from one sample in a study of T cell repertoires in cytomegalovirus infection. Via MiXCR, TCRdb re-called the reads, giving one row per CDR3 protein. Of over 150,000 distinct CDR3 sequences listed, approximately 18% were seen once; the top ten hold approximately 25%. Sample: CD8+ T cells from PBMCs. The receptors derive from a human donor in good health (CMV status not recorded). Some clones in this sample may be carry-over from other donors' samples.

V gene TRBV12-3 or TRBV12-4 combines with J gene TRBJ2-2; a weak D match, TRBD2 (6 bases). The V and J ends lost 4 bases and 2 bases respectively, with 8 bases between them. CDR3 length: 14 amino acids. DNA of the CDR3: TGTGCCAGCAGTTGGACTACCAACACCGGGGAGCTGTTTTTT. This translates into CASSWTTNTGELFF.

The chain uses TRBV28 and TRBJ1-4; 11 positions match TRBD1. Germline trimming cut 8 bases from V and 7 bases from J; bases unmatched to any gene: 9. Germline CDR1 and CDR2: MDHEN and SYDVKM. This CDR3 comprises 15 residues. The CDR3 DNA reads TGTGCCAGCGGGGACAGGGGGAGTCGTAGTGAAAAACTGTTTTTT. Translated, it gives CASGDRGSRSEKLFF.

This clonotype was counted between two and nine times. V and J are TRBV6-5 and TRBJ1-1; D might be TRBD1 (5 bases). Germline CDR1 reads MNHEY; CDR2 reads SVGAGI. This CDR3 has 15 residues. The V gene lost 5 bases and the J gene lost 3 bases, with 16 bases spanning the gap. The CDR3 loop reads CASSPRSGWDTEAFF. CDR3 nucleotides: TGTGCCAGCAGTCCGCGCTCAGGGTGGGACACTGAAGCTTTCTTT.

This clonotype came up many times. The CDR3 reads CASSLTGGRTDTQYF. CDR3 nucleotides: TGTGCCAGCAGCTTGACGGGGGGGCGGACAGATACGCAGTATTTT. The chain combines TRBV7-2 with TRBJ2-3, with TRBD2 matching over 8 bases. The ends lost 3 bases at V and 3 bases at J; junction bases unmatched: 5. Germline CDR1 is SGHTA and CDR2 is FQGNSA. The CDR3 runs 15 residues.

This clonotype was counted between two and nine times. The chain carries TRBV7-6 and TRBJ1-5, with 8 bases aligning to TRBD1. Germline V gives CDR1 SGHVS, CDR2 FNYEAQ. This CDR3 is built from 16 residues. After removal of 2 bases from V and 3 bases from J, the junction contained 6 bases not matched to a gene. The CDR3 is CASSLMDRAYNQPQHF. The CDR3 nucleotides are TGTGCCAGCAGCTTAATGGACAGGGCCTACAATCAGCCCCAGCATTTT.

This clonotype turned up a few times. This rearrangement joins TRBV12-5 to TRBJ2-6, with no clear D. The CDR3 is 16 residues long. Germline V gene sequence: CDR1 LGHNT, CDR2 FRNRAP. The V end lost 1 base, the J end lost 0 bases, and 7 bases lay between the germline ends. The CDR3 protein is CASGLDPVSGANVLTF. The DNA of the CDR3 is TGTGCTAGTGGTTTGGACCCCGTCTCTGGGGCCAACGTCCTGACTTTC.

This clonotype was counted between two and nine times. V and J are TRBV20-1 and TRBJ1-3, with unresolved D. Germline V CDR1 and CDR2: DFQATT, SNEGSKA (reference sequence). There are 13 residues in the CDR3. V lost 7 bases and J 4 bases, leaving 14 bases between the germline ends. Here the CDR3 DNA reads TGCAGTGGGTTAATGGGTACCGGAAACACCATATATTTT. This encodes CSGLMGTGNTIYF.

This clonotype was observed a handful of times. The V gene is TRBV7-9, the J gene TRBJ2-1; no reliable D call. This CDR3 is 15 amino acids long. In germline, CDR1 is SEHNR, CDR2 FQNEAQ (reference sequence). V lost 3 bases, J lost 10 bases, and 19 bases lay in between. CDR3 DNA sequence: TGTGCCAGCAGCTTCTCCCCGGACCCCGTTTGGGAGCAGTTCTTC. Its translation: CASSFSPDPVWEQFF.

In this sample, this clonotype turned up a few times. This chain joins TRBV28 and TRBJ2-2; D remains unclear. Trimming left V 2 bases short and J 1 base short, with 8 bases between. The germline V gene encodes CDR1 MDHEN and CDR2 SYDVKM. The CDR3 sequence is 15 residues long. The CDR3 DNA sequence: TGTGCCAGCAGTTTACTTTCGGGGAACACCGGGGAGCTGTTTTTT. Its protein product is CASSLLSGNTGELFF.

The V call is TRBV28, the J call TRBJ1-5, with no clear D. CDR1 MDHEN and CDR2 SYDVKM come from the germline V gene. V was shortened by 4 bases and J by 5 bases, with 12 bases between the two germline ends. The CDR3 spans 14 residues. Here the CDR3 reads CASSSHFQDQPQHF. The CDR3 DNA is TGTGCCAGCAGTTCTCATTTTCAGGATCAGCCCCAGCATTTT.

CDR3 nucleotide sequence: TGTGCCAGCAGCCCATCTGGGCGATCCACAGATACGCAGTATTTT. It specifies CASSPSGRSTDTQYF. The rearrangement joins TRBV7-8 to TRBJ2-3; no reliable D call. The CDR3 covers 15 residues. CDR1 is SGHVS and CDR2 is FQNEAQ in the germline V gene. Trimming cost V 5 bases and J 2 bases, with 14 bases left between them.

The chain carries TRBV4-1 and TRBJ2-1; TRBD2 agrees at 10 bases. Germline loops: CDR1 MGHRA, CDR2 YSYEKL. V dropped 2 bases and J dropped 6; count of bases not matched to a gene: 4. This CDR3 has 15 residues. CDR3 residues: CASSQLAGVTNEQFF. CDR3 DNA: TGCGCCAGCAGCCAACTAGCGGGGGTTACCAATGAGCAGTTCTTC.

The chain uses TRBV7-9 and TRBJ2-2; possibly TRBD1 for D (6 bases). Germline V gene lookup returns CDR1 SEHNR and CDR2 FQNEAQ (reference sequence). CDR3 length: 15 amino acids. V lost 5 bases and J lost 2, with 12 bases in between. The CDR3 here is CASSHTGINTGELFF. CDR3 DNA sequence: TGTGCCAGCAGCCACACAGGGATAAACACCGGGGAGCTGTTTTTT.

This clonotype has more than one count but fewer than ten. The J gene is TRBJ2-6, the V gene TRBV7-9; D is uncertain. Trimming shortened V by 4 bases and J by 0 bases, and 10 bases separated the two germline ends. CDR1 SEHNR and CDR2 FQNEAQ come from the germline V gene (reference sequence). The CDR3 extends over 16 amino acids. CDR3 region: CASSSVTLSGANVLTF. CDR3 DNA: TGTGCCAGCAGCTCAGTGACGCTCTCTGGGGCCAACGTCCTGACTTTC.

This chain connects TRBV29-1 to TRBJ1-1; 10 nucleotides align to TRBD1. Per germline, CDR1 SQVTM and CDR2 ANQGSEA. The CDR3 totals 14 residues. The V gene end was trimmed by 0 bases and the J gene end by 5 bases; junction bases not matched to a gene: 3. CDR3 sequence (DNA): TGCAGCGTTGAAGATGGGACAGGGGTTACTGAAGCTTTCTTT. Its protein is CSVEDGTGVTEAFF.

This clonotype was observed a few times. The gene calls are TRBV7-6 and TRBJ1-6; 8 nucleotides align to TRBD1. The CDR3 has 15 amino acids. V lost 4 bases and J lost 7; bases outside the gene matches: 6. CDR1 is SGHVS and CDR2 is FNYEAQ in the germline V gene. As DNA, the CDR3 is TGTGCCAGCAGCTACTCCCAGGGGGCGAATTCACCCCTCCACTTT. Amino acids: CASSYSQGANSPLHF.

CDR3 residues: CASSLGGTSQETQYF. CDR3 in DNA: TGTGCCAGCAGCTTAGGTGGGACATCCCAAGAGACCCAGTACTTC. The rearrangement joins TRBV7-9 to TRBJ2-5; a possible D gene is TRBD1 (6 bases). CDR1 is SEHNR, CDR2 FQNEAQ, per germline (reference sequence). V shed 1 base and J shed 1 base, with 10 bases lying between them. This CDR3 is 15 amino acids long.

Only a few counts were recorded for this clonotype. The gene calls are TRBV15 and TRBJ2-1; 11 bases line up with TRBD2. This CDR3 has 18 amino acids. The germline CDR1 and CDR2 sequences are LNHNV and YYDKDF (reference sequence). V was clipped by 0 bases and J by 8 bases; unmatched bases: 12. CDR3 in amino acids: CATSRDLITSGGRDEQFF. CDR3 DNA: TGTGCCACCAGCAGAGACTTAATCACTAGCGGGGGTCGAGATGAGCAGTTCTTC.

This clonotype was counted between two and nine times. CDR3 loop: CASSSSGSGSTEAFF. The CDR3 DNA sequence: TGTGCCAGCAGCTCCTCGGGATCTGGGTCCACTGAAGCTTTCTTT. The genes are TRBV7-3 and TRBJ1-1; D is uncertain. This CDR3 has 15 amino acids. Per the germline V gene, CDR1 is SGHTA and CDR2 is FQGTGA. V dropped 4 bases and J dropped 4 bases, with 16 bases sitting between them.

This clonotype was seen only a few times. The V call is TRBV6-6, the J call TRBJ1-5; the D is unclear. V lost 8 bases to trimming and J lost 14 bases, with 19 bases between them. The CDR3 runs 12 residues. CDR1 is MNHNY and CDR2 is SVGAGI in the germline V gene (reference sequence). The CDR3 nucleotides read TGTGCCAGCGCGGGAACACGCCATCGGGAGCATTTT. This codes for CASAGTRHREHF.

This clonotype was seen a few times. The rearrangement links TRBV2 to TRBJ2-1, with 10 bases identical to TRBD2. Germline lookup yields CDR1 SNHLY and CDR2 FYNNEI. The CDR3 covers 15 residues. The V segment lost 8 bases and the J segment 7 bases; nucleotides outside the gene matches: 11. The CDR3 nucleotides are TGTGCCAGCCCTCGGGCTAGCGGGGGCGGGAATGAGCAGTTCTTC. Protein product: CASPRASGGGNEQFF.

The chain couples TRBV15 to TRBJ1-2; a weak D match, TRBD1 (6 bases). Trimming cost V 5 bases and J 8 bases, with 15 bases left between them. There are 13 residues in the CDR3. Germline V gene lookup returns CDR1 LNHNV and CDR2 YYDKDF (reference sequence). CDR3 sequence reads: CATSERGGAGYTF. The CDR3 region has the DNA TGTGCCACCAGCGAAAGGGGGGGGGCCGGCTACACCTTC.

Worth noting for this clonotype: This likely comes from a read error, as the CDR3 has no conserved phenylalanine or tryptophan at its end. This sequence joins TRBV28 and TRBJ2-5, with 13 bases identical to TRBD2. Germline loops: CDR1 MDHEN, CDR2 SYDVKM. Losses at the gene ends were 3 bases for V and 0 bases for J; bases not matched to a gene: 7. CDR3 length: 18 amino acids. The CDR3 DNA follows: TGTGCCAGCAGTTTGGGGACTAGCGGGGACCGCGACCAAGAGACCCAGTACTTA. Its translation is CASSLGTSGDRDQETQYL.

This clonotype showed up many times. This sequence joins TRBV7-2 and TRBJ2-3; 10 bases line up with TRBD2. The CDR3 is 18 residues long. The germline gives CDR1 SGHTA, CDR2 FQGNSA. The V gene end was trimmed by 2 bases and the J gene end by 2 bases; junction bases not matched to a gene: 10. For the CDR3, the DNA is TGTGCCAGCAGCTTATTACCTAGCGGGGGACGATTCACAGATACGCAGTATTTT. This gives the protein CASSLLPSGGRFTDTQYF. Full variable domain (missing parts from reference TRBV7-2 and TRBJ2-3): GAGVSQSPSNKVTEKGKDVELRCDPISGHTALYWYRQSLGQGLEFLIYFQGNSAPDKSGLPSDRFSAERTGGSVSTLTIQRTQQEDSAVYLCASSLLPSGGRFTDTQYFGPGTRLTVL.

This chain links TRBV7-9 with TRBJ1-3, with 7 positions matching TRBD1. The CDR3 totals 17 residues. The V and J ends lost 5 bases and 2 bases, in that order; junction bases with no gene match: 12. The germline gives CDR1 SEHNR, CDR2 FQNEAQ (reference sequence). The CDR3 loop is CASSPNPTGYAGNTIYF. Here the CDR3 DNA reads TGTGCCAGCAGCCCAAACCCGACAGGGTATGCTGGAAACACCATATATTTT.

The chain joins TRBV7-9 to TRBJ1-1; D perhaps matches TRBD1 (5 bases). Trimming stripped 5 bases from V and 6 bases from J, with 22 bases between. CDR1 and CDR2 (germline): SEHNR, FQNEAQ (reference sequence). The CDR3 loop spans 16 amino acids. The CDR3 loop reads CASSPVDPWGGSEAFF. DNA of the CDR3: TGTGCCAGCAGCCCAGTTGATCCTTGGGGCGGATCTGAAGCTTTCTTT.